These 29 T cell receptor beta chains came from one sample sequenced in a study of early T cells in non-severe SARS-CoV-2 infection. TCRdb reanalysed the 5' RACE reads using MiXCR and keeps one entry per CDR3 protein. The table shows 55,000 to 80,000 distinct CDR3 sequences, with 7.5% to 9% occurring only once. The source was whole blood, collected at baseline. All receptors derive from an adult who was a healthcare worker with PCR-confirmed SARS-CoV-2 infection or an uninfected control (not recorded which).

In this sample, this clonotype turned up a few times. V and J are TRBV4-1 and TRBJ2-3; 12 positions match TRBD2. Per germline, CDR1 MGHRA and CDR2 YSYEKL. This CDR3 spans 15 amino acids. V was pared by 4 bases and J by 3 bases, with 2 bases of the junction left unmatched. The DNA for the CDR3 is TGCGCCAGCAGCCCGACTAGCGGGAGAACAGATACGCAGTATTTT. Translation gives CASSPTSGRTDTQYF.

There are many counts of this clonotype. The chain has TRBV7-2 and TRBJ2-1, with 7 bases that match TRBD1. This CDR3 comprises 16 residues. J was trimmed by 7 bases and V by 4 bases; bases with no gene match: 13. Germline V gene sequence: CDR1 SGHTA, CDR2 FQGNSA. In nucleotides, the CDR3 is TGTGCCAGCAGCTCCTACCAGCACGACAGGGATAATGAGCAGTTCTTC. Translation gives CASSSYQHDRDNEQFF.

J is TRBJ1-2 and V is TRBV6-6, with 8 bases lining up with TRBD1. V lost 9 bases and J lost 9; bases outside the gene matches: 9. The germline V gene has CDR1 MNHNY and CDR2 SVGAGI (reference sequence). This CDR3 has 12 amino acids. This chain's CDR3 is CASQDRAKCYTF. DNA of the CDR3: TGTGCCAGTCAGGACAGGGCAAAATGCTACACCTTC.

This clonotype was seen more than once but under ten times. DNA for the CDR3: TGTGCCAGCAGCTTGGAATCGTCCCGCGAGCAGTACTTC. It is translated as CASSLESSREQYF. This chain connects TRBV5-6 to TRBJ2-7; D gene ambiguous. The germline V gene has CDR1 SGHDT and CDR2 YYEEEE. This CDR3 region has 13 residues. Trimming cost V 0 bases and J 6 bases, with 10 bases left between them.

This clonotype was counted many times. The chain combines TRBV7-2 with TRBJ2-2, with D unresolved. The germline V gene has CDR1 SGHTA and CDR2 FQGNSA. This CDR3 has 15 amino acids. Trimming left V 0 bases short and J 6 bases short, with 11 bases between. The CDR3 coding sequence is TGTGCCAGCAGCTTAGCATTGAGTAGGGCCGGGGAGCTGTTTTTT. It encodes CASSLALSRAGELFF.

The table lists this clonotype with many counts. V and J are TRBV6-2 or TRBV6-3 and TRBJ2-7; D uncertain. There are 11 residues in the CDR3. V lost 7 bases, J lost 6 bases, and 10 bases lay in between. CDR1 is MNHEY, CDR2 SVGEGT, per germline. CDR3 region: CASNDGPEQYF. The CDR3 nucleotides are TGTGCCAGCAACGACGGGCCCGAGCAGTACTTC.

This clonotype was seen at least ten times. The chain links TRBV7-9 to TRBJ1-4; 7 bases are shared with TRBD1. With V trimmed by 1 base and J by 7 bases, 9 bases remained unmatched. CDR3 size: 16 residues. The germline CDR1 and CDR2 sequences are SEHNR and FQNEAQ (reference sequence). CDR3 loop: CASSLGDSAPREKLFF. The CDR3 DNA reads as TGTGCCAGCAGCTTAGGGGACAGCGCTCCTCGTGAAAAACTGTTTTTT.

This clonotype was counted a few times. The chain carries TRBV7-6 and TRBJ2-1; TRBD1 matches at 7 bases. CDR1 is SGHVS and CDR2 is FNYEAQ in the germline V gene. J lost 6 bases, V lost 11 bases, and 10 bases had no gene match. The CDR3 spans 13 residues. CDR3 region: CALGDRASNEQFF. The CDR3 DNA is TGTGCCTTAGGGGACAGAGCTTCCAATGAGCAGTTCTTC.

This clonotype was counted only a few times. The chain combines TRBV20-1 with TRBJ1-5; TRBD1 agrees at 11 bases. Germline-derived CDR1 and CDR2 are DFQATT and SNEGSKA (reference sequence). CDR3 length: 14 amino acids. With V trimmed by 4 bases and J by 6 bases, 5 bases remained unmatched. CDR3 residues: CSATGQGATQPQHF. The DNA of the CDR3 is TGCAGTGCTACCGGACAGGGGGCTACTCAGCCCCAGCATTTT.

This clonotype was picked up many times. The genes are TRBV4-1 and TRBJ2-1, with 16 positions matching TRBD2. The CDR3 loop spans 17 amino acids. Per the germline V gene, CDR1 is MGHRA and CDR2 is YSYEKL. Germline trimming cut 4 bases from V and 8 bases from J; bases unmatched to any gene: 8. CDR3 sequence (DNA): TGCGCCAGCAGCCGCATCTCCGGGACTAGCGGGAGGGATGAGCAGTTCTTC. Encoded protein: CASSRISGTSGRDEQFF.

This clonotype came up many times. The V and J genes are TRBV12-3 or TRBV12-4 and TRBJ2-2; maybe TRBD2 (5 bases). The V gene lost 7 bases and the J gene lost 6 bases, with 9 bases spanning the gap. The CDR3 sequence is 12 residues long. The CDR3 region is CASTQDSGELFF. The DNA for the CDR3 is TGTGCCAGCACCCAGGACTCCGGGGAGCTGTTTTTT.

The J gene is TRBJ2-7, the V gene TRBV19; D not resolved. Trimming pared 0 bases from V and 6 bases from J, leaving 6 bases between. The CDR3 sequence is 12 residues long. Per the germline V gene, CDR1 is LNHDA and CDR2 is SQIVND (reference sequence). In DNA form, the CDR3 reads TGTGCCAGTAGTATAGATGGCGGCGAGCAGTACTTC. Its protein is CASSIDGGEQYF.

Only a few counts were recorded for this clonotype. The chain uses TRBV29-1 and TRBJ2-5; no reliable D call. V was shortened by 3 bases and J by 3 bases, with 8 bases between the two germline ends. This CDR3 is built from 12 residues. Germline V CDR1 and CDR2: SQVTM, ANQGSEA. Here the CDR3 reads CSVDQGEETQYF. Written as DNA, the CDR3 is TGCAGCGTTGACCAAGGTGAAGAGACCCAGTACTTC.

V gene TRBV20-1 combines with J gene TRBJ2-7; TRBD2 matches 15 bases. The CDR3 has 17 residues. V lost 2 bases, J lost 1 base, and 6 bases stayed unmatched. CDR1 is DFQATT and CDR2 is SNEGSKA in the germline V gene (reference sequence). CDR3 region: CSARHTGLAGGSYEQYF. CDR3 DNA sequence: TGCAGTGCTAGACACACAGGACTAGCGGGAGGGTCCTACGAGCAGTACTTC.

This clonotype has a handful of counts. V usage is TRBV24-1 and J usage is TRBJ2-3; no definite D call. Germline V lookup: CDR1 KGHDR, CDR2 SFDVKD. The CDR3 spans 16 residues. V dropped 3 bases and J dropped 0 bases, with 12 bases sitting between them. The CDR3 DNA is TGTGCCACCAGTGATCGGAGCGACTCTAGCACAGATACGCAGTATTTT. This translates into CATSDRSDSSTDTQYF.

This clonotype showed up many times. The chain combines TRBV5-6 with TRBJ2-2, with D perhaps given as TRBD1 or TRBD2 (5 bases each). Germline CDR1 reads SGHDT; CDR2 reads YYEEEE. The CDR3 has 14 amino acids. Trimming removed 0 bases at V and 6 bases at J, with 9 bases between. DNA for the CDR3: TGTGCCAGCAGCTTGGGAGGGGTCCCCGGGGAGCTGTTTTTT. Protein sequence: CASSLGGVPGELFF.

This sequence joins TRBV5-1 and TRBJ1-1, with D maybe TRBD1 (5 bases). This CDR3 has 13 residues. Germline CDR1 SGHRS, CDR2 YFSETQ. The V end was cut by 6 bases, the J end by 2 bases, with 11 bases between. The CDR3 reads CASIDQGNTEAFF. DNA for the CDR3: TGCGCCAGCATAGACCAGGGAAACACTGAAGCTTTCTTT.

This clonotype was detected a few times. The rearrangement links TRBV6-6 to TRBJ1-4; no clear D. This CDR3 is built from 15 residues. V was pared by 2 bases and J by 8 bases, with 15 bases between. The germline gives CDR1 MNHNY, CDR2 SVGAGI (reference sequence). The CDR3 region is CASSYMPPEAEKLFF. CDR3 DNA sequence: TGTGCCAGCAGTTACATGCCGCCGGAGGCAGAAAAACTGTTTTTT.

This chain joins TRBV11-2 and TRBJ2-2; 11 nucleotides align to TRBD1. The CDR3 has 15 residues. With V trimmed by 6 bases and J by 3 bases, 3 bases remained unmatched. CDR1 and CDR2 (germline): SGHAT, FQNNGV. CDR3 sequence reads: CASRRTGGYTGELFF. In nucleotides, the CDR3 is TGTGCCAGCAGGAGGACAGGGGGCTACACCGGGGAGCTGTTTTTT.

This sequence joins TRBV7-9 and TRBJ2-4; D remains ambiguous. Per the germline V gene, CDR1 is SEHNR and CDR2 is FQNEAQ (reference sequence). The CDR3 sequence is 15 residues long. V was clipped by 5 bases and J by 8 bases, with 19 bases between them. CDR3 sequence (DNA): TGTGCCAGCAGCCCCCAGGAGACGGCTGGATACATTCAGTACTTC. This encodes CASSPQETAGYIQYF.

The chain links TRBV7-2 to TRBJ2-1; 13 positions agree with TRBD2. The ends lost 1 base at V and 4 bases at J; junction bases unmatched: 4. In germline, CDR1 is SGHTA, CDR2 FQGNSA. The CDR3 is made up of 17 amino acids. The CDR3 protein is CASSLVGTSGTYNEQFF. For the CDR3, the DNA is TGTGCCAGCAGCTTAGTAGGGACTAGCGGGACATACAATGAGCAGTTCTTC. Using reference TRBV7-2 and TRBJ2-1 for the parts outside the CDR3, the full variable domain is GAGVSQSPSNKVTEKGKDVELRCDPISGHTALYWYRQSLGQGLEFLIYFQGNSAPDKSGLPSDRFSAERTGGSVSTLTIQRTQQEDSAVYLCASSLVGTSGTYNEQFFGPGTRLTVL.

There are a few counts of this clonotype. The CDR3 bases are TGTGCCAGCAGCATAACGGGACTACTCACGTCTGGCTACACCTTC. Translation gives CASSITGLLTSGYTF. The chain has TRBV7-2 and TRBJ1-2; D is possibly TRBD1 (5 bases). The ends were cut back, 5 bases at V and 7 bases at J, with 20 bases in the middle. Germline V gene sequence: CDR1 SGHTA, CDR2 FQGNSA. The CDR3 consists of 15 residues.

This chain joins TRBV3-2 and TRBJ2-1; no check of the table's D call, TRBD2, against the DNA was made. TRBV3-2 corresponds to a pseudogene. The CDR3 sequence is 17 residues long. CDR3 region: CASSQPWGSGRVNEQFF. CDR3 sequence (DNA): TGTGCCAGCAGCCAACCCTGGGGAAGCGGGAGAGTCAATGAGCAGTTCTTC.

This clonotype has a handful of counts. This sequence joins TRBV18 and TRBJ2-7; D is perhaps TRBD1 or TRBD2 (5 bases each). The germline V gene encodes CDR1 KGHSH and CDR2 LQKENI. The CDR3 has 15 amino acids. Trimming pared 2 bases from V and 1 base from J, leaving 12 bases between. The CDR3 spells CASSPGQRRSYEQYF. For the CDR3, the DNA is TGTGCCAGCTCACCAGGACAACGGAGGTCCTACGAGCAGTACTTC. The entire variable domain, with the rest obtained from reference TRBV18 and TRBJ2-7, is as follows: NAGVMQNPRHLVRRRGQEARLRCSPMKGHSHVYWYRQLPEEGLKFMVYLQKENIIDESGMPKERFSAEFPKEGPSILRIQQVVRGDSAAYFCASSPGQRRSYEQYFGPGTRLTVT.

The rearrangement uses TRBV10-3 and TRBJ2-7; TRBD1 agrees at 8 bases. Germline-derived CDR1 and CDR2 are ENHRY and SYGVKD. CDR3 length equals 13 residues. With 6 bases clipped from V and 5 bases from J, the junction kept 6 bases outside the gene matches. The CDR3 region is CAIRGQGRDEQYF. CDR3 DNA sequence: TGTGCCATCAGAGGACAGGGAAGGGACGAGCAGTACTTC.

V usage is TRBV2 and J usage is TRBJ2-7; 7 positions match TRBD1. The length of the CDR3 is 12 residues. Germline CDR1 SNHLY, CDR2 FYNNEI. Germline trimming cut 6 bases from V and 3 bases from J; bases unmatched to any gene: 2. CDR3 DNA: TGTGCCAGCAGGAGACAGGGCTACGAGCAGTACTTC. Translation: CASRRQGYEQYF. Supplemented by reference TRBV2 and TRBJ2-7, the full variable domain reads EPEVTQTPSHQVTQMGQEVILRCVPISNHLYFYWYRQILGQKVEFLVSFYNNEISEKSEIFDDQFSVERPDGSNFTLKIRSTKLEDSAMYFCASRRQGYEQYFGPGTRLTVT.

This clonotype is medium-sized by share. This chain links TRBV27 with TRBJ2-7, with TRBD2 identical over 10 bases. The germline gives CDR1 MNHEY, CDR2 SMNVEV (reference sequence). The CDR3 loop spans 16 amino acids. J lost 4 bases, V lost 4 bases, and 10 bases had no gene match. CDR3: CASSWTSGPEGYEQYF. The CDR3, as DNA: TGTGCCAGCAGTTGGACTAGCGGCCCGGAAGGTTACGAGCAGTACTTC.

This chain connects TRBV19 to TRBJ1-5, with D tentatively TRBD1 (5 bases). Per the germline V gene, CDR1 is LNHDA and CDR2 is SQIVND (reference sequence). The V end was cut by 6 bases, the J end by 5 bases, with 14 bases between. This CDR3 has 14 amino acids. Written as DNA, the CDR3 is TGTGCCAGTAGCATACATGACAGCCATCAGCCCCAGCATTTT. Residues: CASSIHDSHQPQHF.

J is TRBJ2-4 and V is TRBV14; no clear D. V gave up 1 base and J gave up 6 bases, with 4 bases separating them. In germline, CDR1 is SGHDN, CDR2 FVKESK. The CDR3 length is 12 residues. The CDR3, as DNA: TGTGCCAGCAGCCAAGCGGGAAACATTCAGTACTTC. It specifies CASSQAGNIQYF.